The clone carrying this TCR beta chain showed up just a few times. The data were taken from a study of beta chain features in type 1 diabetes. Expressed TCRB transcripts were sequenced because the isolated RNA had all been reverse transcribed beforehand. Profiled with immunoSEQ multiplex PCR; TCRdb holds only in-frame clones, not every one. Counted here are 600,000 to 650,000 clones, roughly 16% occurring once; the ten biggest clones make up about 0.097%. V lost 6 bases to trimming and J lost 2 bases, with 12 bases between them. CDR3 size: 14 residues. Germline V gene lookup returns CDR1 MNHEY and CDR2 SVGAGI.

Specimen: naive CD4+ T cells from blood. The chain carries TRBV6-5 and TRBJ2-3; no clear D. The TCR sequence derives from a man aged 18 to 29 in good health. CDR3 in amino acids: CASRPVWNTDTQYF. The CDR3 coding sequence is TGTGCCAGCAGGCCTGTGTGGAACACAGATACGCAGTATTTT.